These T cell receptor beta chains were read from a single sample in a study of T-cell memory formation after mild COVID-19. TCRdb independently ran MiXCR on the 5' RACE reads; one entry per CDR3 protein. The sample carries about 270,000 distinct CDR3 sequences, 15% recorded once. The sample taken for sequencing was PBMCs or a T cell subset sorted from them (not recorded which). These TCRs come from an adult woman who had mild COVID-19 (a few samples of this study predate the infection). Cell type and time point are not known. The CDR3 runs from the conserved cysteine through the conserved F or W. Fields, in order: V gene, clone size, CDR3 protein. Not every row has a clone size; where given, it reads once, few, many or a size class.

v_call: TRBV18; clone_size: many; cdr3_aa: CASSPAQNTEAFF
v_call: TRBV4-2; clone_size: few; cdr3_aa: CASSQGDTSGGSTDTQYF
v_call: TRBV6-2/TRBV6-3; clone_size: few; cdr3_aa: CASSQVRVSNYGYTF
v_call: TRBV12-3/TRBV12-4; clone_size: few; cdr3_aa: CASSQGVKEKLFF
v_call: TRBV7-9; clone_size: few; cdr3_aa: CASAPGRVVKETQYF
v_call: TRBV4-1; clone_size: few; cdr3_aa: CASSRSEVLSTDTQYF
v_call: TRBV19; clone_size: NA; cdr3_aa: CATSQGAYTEAFF
v_call: TRBV24-1; clone_size: NA; cdr3_aa: CATSDPTSGGTDTQYF
v_call: TRBV7-6; clone_size: NA; cdr3_aa: CASSNPDYQETQYF
v_call: TRBV20-1; clone_size: few; cdr3_aa: CGAGGAREKLFF
v_call: TRBV24-1; clone_size: few; cdr3_aa: CATSDLSGGTYNEQFF
v_call: TRBV4-1; clone_size: NA; cdr3_aa: CASSRTGGAGELFF
v_call: TRBV12-3/TRBV12-4; clone_size: many; cdr3_aa: CASSLQDSYEQYF
v_call: TRBV29-1; clone_size: NA; cdr3_aa: CSVTSTGRIYGYTF
v_call: TRBV6-6; clone_size: few; cdr3_aa: CASSYSNSLQYGYTF
v_call: TRBV4-2; clone_size: few; cdr3_aa: CASSQDYGRNTEAFF
v_call: TRBV3-1; clone_size: many; cdr3_aa: CASTGGGTDTQYF
v_call: TRBV18; clone_size: few; cdr3_aa: CASSRGTGSDEQYF
v_call: TRBV19; clone_size: few; cdr3_aa: CASSITQGTEAFF
v_call: TRBV5-1; clone_size: NA; cdr3_aa: CASSLEWTSRSMNTEAFF
v_call: TRBV5-6; clone_size: NA; cdr3_aa: CASRRGQTPNTEAFF
v_call: TRBV6-6; clone_size: few; cdr3_aa: CASSYGTDGPYGYTF